The 9 T cell receptor beta chains presented below share a single source sample, sequenced in a study of blood T cell repertoires in COVID-19. The assay was immunoSEQ multiplex PCR, and TCRdb's table has in-frame clones only and misses some. The sample has 400,000 or so clones, approximately 90% seen once. Sequencing was performed on PBMCs or T cells enriched from blood (not recorded which). These receptors came from a man aged 30-40 years who had recovered from COVID-19.

A few counts support this clone. The genes are TRBV7-8 and TRBJ2-7; the match to TRBD2 covers 11 bases. The CDR3 is 16 amino acids. Germline V gene data show CDR1 as SGHVS and CDR2 as FQNEAQ. Trimming at V came to 1 base and at J to 1 base, leaving 3 bases not matched to a gene. Here the CDR3 reads CASSLVLAGDSYEQYF. In DNA form, the CDR3 reads TGTGCCAGCAGCTTAGTACTAGCGGGAGATTCCTACGAGCAGTACTTC.

The chain combines TRBV6-5 with TRBJ2-3; maybe TRBD1 (6 bases). Trimming pared 3 bases from V and 2 bases from J, leaving 9 bases between. The CDR3 extends over 14 amino acids. Germline assignment: CDR1 MNHEY and CDR2 SVGAGI. This chain's CDR3 is CASSYGQHTDTQYF. For the CDR3, the DNA is TGTGCCAGCAGTTATGGACAGCACACAGATACGCAGTATTTT.

The CDR3 region has the DNA TGTGCCAGCCGAAATACAGGACTACCCACAGATACGCAGTATTTT. It is translated as CASRNTGLPTDTQYF. V usage is TRBV6-5 and J usage is TRBJ2-3; possible D gene TRBD2, 6 bases. V lost 8 bases and J lost 2, with 17 bases in between. CDR3 size: 15 residues. From germline, CDR1 is MNHEY and CDR2 SVGAGI.

This clone occurred a few times. The V gene is TRBV2, the J gene TRBJ1-1; tentatively, D is TRBD1 (5 bases). The CDR3 covers 13 residues. In germline, CDR1 is SNHLY, CDR2 FYNNEI. V lost 3 bases to trimming and J lost 5 bases, with 10 bases between them. The CDR3 coding sequence is TGTGCCAGCAGTGAGGTGGAGGGGACTGAAGCTTTCTTT. Encoded protein: CASSEVEGTEAFF.

This chain joins TRBV10-3 and TRBJ2-1; TRBD1 might be the D (5 bases). The germline V gene has CDR1 ENHRY and CDR2 SYGVKD. V was trimmed by 4 bases and J by 8 bases, leaving 9 bases between them. This CDR3 has 12 amino acids. For the CDR3, the DNA is TGTGCCATCAGTGGGGGCTTCGATGAGCAGTTCTTC. It specifies CAISGGFDEQFF.

The CDR3 loop is CASSTGTGGQLFF. The CDR3 nucleotides read TGTGCCAGCTCAACCGGGACAGGGGGACAACTGTTTTTT. The chain has TRBV18 and TRBJ1-4, with 11 bases fitting TRBD1. The V segment lost 5 bases and the J segment 12 bases; nucleotides outside the gene matches: 5. CDR3 length: 13 residues. The V gene's germline CDR1 is KGHSH and CDR2 LQKENI.

V usage is TRBV18 and J usage is TRBJ2-7; 7 bases match TRBD1. The CDR3 is made up of 15 amino acids. CDR1 and CDR2 (germline): KGHSH, LQKENI. J lost 4 bases, V lost 1 base, and 7 bases had no gene match. CDR3: CASSPLDRVGYEQYF. DNA of the CDR3: TGTGCCAGCTCACCACTCGACAGGGTTGGTTACGAGCAGTACTTC. Looking up the rest from reference TRBV18 and TRBJ2-7 gives the full variable domain: NAGVMQNPRHLVRRRGQEARLRCSPMKGHSHVYWYRQLPEEGLKFMVYLQKENIIDESGMPKERFSAEFPKEGPSILRIQQVVRGDSAAYFCASSPLDRVGYEQYFGPGTRLTVT.

The V call is TRBV4-2, the J call TRBJ1-4, with 8 bases identical to TRBD1. The germline V gene encodes CDR1 LGHNA and CDR2 YNFKEQ. V gave up 0 bases and J gave up 6 bases; unmatched junction bases: 3. There are 15 residues in the CDR3. CDR3 sequence (DNA): TGTGCCAGCAGCCAAGATGACAGGGGATATGAAAAACTGTTTTTT. Its protein product is CASSQDDRGYEKLFF.

This rearrangement joins TRBV7-8 to TRBJ2-2; unclear D gene. Germline V gene lookup returns CDR1 SGHVS and CDR2 FQNEAQ. V lost 10 bases and J 1 base, leaving 13 bases between the germline ends. This CDR3 has 14 residues. In nucleotides, the CDR3 is TGTGCCACCCCAGTGCCAGAGAACACCGGGGAGCTGTTTTTT. This sequence encodes CATPVPENTGELFF. Looking up the rest from reference TRBV7-8 and TRBJ2-2 gives the full variable domain: GAGVSQSPRYKVAKRGQDVALRCDPISGHVSLFWYQQALGQGPEFLTYFQNEAQLDKSGLPSDRFFAERPEGSVSTLKIQRTQQEDSAVYLCATPVPENTGELFFGEGSRLTVL.